The TCR beta chain described here comes from a study of blood T cell repertoires in COVID-19. Germline loops: CDR1 MGHRA, CDR2 YSYEKL. The CDR3 is 18 residues long. V shed 0 bases and J 2 bases; nucleotides not matched to a gene: 7. The table came from immunoSEQ multiplex PCR; TCRdb's copy has only in-frame clones and leaves some out. Of about 240,000 clones in the sample, around four fifths were seen once. The rearrangement links TRBV4-1 to TRBJ2-6, with 7 bases identical to TRBD2. The origin of this receptor is a woman aged 55-69 years with active or convalescent COVID-19. Sample: peripheral blood. CDR3 sequence: CASSQDSIRGAGANVLTF. The CDR3 DNA is TGCGCCAGCAGCCAAGATTCGATACGGGGGGCTGGGGCCAACGTCCTGACTTTC.